What follows are 24 T cell receptor beta chains derived from one specimen sequenced in a study of blood T cell repertoires in COVID-19 (dated by TCRdb to about 2020). Receptor amplification or capture employed the immunoSEQ multiplex PCR assay. Imported from immuneACCESS, the table was reduced by TCRdb to in-frame sequences with V and J called. These copies leave out some clones; in studies compared against another copy, an unresolved V gene accounts for under half, and the cause of the remainder is not known. The sample contains 150,000 to 200,000 clones, 87% of them found a single time. The top ten hold just under 4% of the sample. Specimen: peripheral blood. These TCRs come from a woman aged 55-70 years who had recovered from COVID-19.

A single count supports this clone. The chain recombines TRBV5-1 with TRBJ2-2; D is undetermined. This CDR3 is built from 15 residues. CDR1 SGHRS and CDR2 YFSETQ come from the germline V gene. V lost 4 bases and J lost 0, with 10 bases in between. The CDR3 DNA follows: TGCGCCAGCAGCCCTCTCCTATCGAACACCGGGGAGCTGTTTTTT. Protein: CASSPLLSNTGELFF.

The chain employs TRBV7-6 and TRBJ2-7, with a possible D match to TRBD1 (5 bases). The CDR3 is 13 residues long. V lost 2 bases, J lost 2 bases, and 7 bases lay in between. CDR1 is SGHVS and CDR2 is FNYEAQ in the germline V gene. As DNA, the CDR3 is TGTGCCAGCAGCTTACAAGGGGCCTACGAGCAGTACTTC. Translated: CASSLQGAYEQYF.

This clone was picked up one time. The CDR3 sequence: CASSRGNQETQYF. DNA for the CDR3: TGTGCCAGCAGCCGGGGGAACCAAGAGACCCAGTACTTC. The V gene is TRBV6-6, the J gene TRBJ2-5; tentative D call: TRBD2 (6 bases). V lost 6 bases, J lost 0 bases, and 8 bases lay in between. This CDR3 has 13 residues. Germline V gene lookup returns CDR1 MNHNY and CDR2 SVGAGI (reference sequence).

The V gene is TRBV10-2, the J gene TRBJ1-2; D is ambiguous. V shed 4 bases and J shed 2 bases, with 11 bases lying between them. The CDR3 loop spans 14 amino acids. Germline V gives CDR1 WSHSY, CDR2 SAAADI. The DNA of the CDR3 is TGCGCCAGCAGTGCCATCACTGAGAACTATGGCTACACCTTC. Protein product: CASSAITENYGYTF.

This clone was counted once. The V and J genes are TRBV7-9 and TRBJ2-5; no clear D. Trimming removed 7 bases from V and 6 bases from J, with 18 bases in between. This CDR3 region has 14 residues. CDR1 is SEHNR, CDR2 FQNEAQ, per germline (reference sequence). The CDR3 nucleotides are TGTGCCAGCACCCAGACTTCGGGTTTCCAGACCCAGTACTTC. Its protein product is CASTQTSGFQTQYF.

The chain employs TRBV4-3 and TRBJ1-4; perhaps TRBD1 as D (5 bases). Germline values: CDR1 LGHNA, CDR2 YSLEER. The CDR3 totals 14 residues. Trimming left V 1 base short and J 6 bases short, with 9 bases between. CDR3 region: CASSQGGRDEKLFF. DNA for the CDR3: TGCGCCAGCAGCCAAGGAGGCAGGGATGAAAAACTGTTTTTT.

The J gene is TRBJ2-2, the V gene TRBV24-1; D gene ambiguous. The CDR3 covers 13 residues. The V gene's germline CDR1 is KGHDR and CDR2 SFDVKD. The germline V and J ends were trimmed by 9 bases and 1 base, with 8 bases remaining between them. The CDR3 DNA follows: TGTGCCACCCGCTCAGTGAACACCGGGGAGCTGTTTTTT. Translated: CATRSVNTGELFF.

The genes are TRBV4-3 and TRBJ1-2; D unresolved. V lost 0 bases and J 4 bases, leaving 15 bases between the germline ends. This CDR3 is built from 16 residues. Germline values: CDR1 LGHNA, CDR2 YSLEER. The CDR3 region is CASSQDVQEPRYGYTF. CDR3 bases: TGCGCCAGCAGCCAAGATGTTCAAGAACCGCGCTATGGCTACACCTTC.

V gene TRBV5-1 combines with J gene TRBJ1-4; D remains ambiguous. This CDR3 contains 14 residues. The V gene's germline CDR1 is SGHRS and CDR2 YFSETQ. The germline V and J ends were trimmed by 0 bases and 4 bases, with 7 bases remaining between them. CDR3 sequence: CASSLGAGNEKLFF. CDR3 nucleotides: TGCGCCAGCAGCTTGGGGGCCGGTAATGAAAAACTGTTTTTT. The whole variable domain, remainder taken from reference TRBV5-1 and TRBJ1-4, is KAGVTQTPRYLIKTRGQQVTLSCSPISGHRSVSWYQQTPGQGLQFLFEYFSETQRNKGNFPGRFSGRQFSNSRSEMNVSTLELGDSALYLCASSLGAGNEKLFFGSGTQLSVL.

The V gene is TRBV7-8, the J gene TRBJ2-5, with 10 bases matching TRBD2. The CDR3 is made up of 16 amino acids. The V gene end was trimmed by 5 bases and the J gene end by 4 bases; junction bases not matched to a gene: 10. The germline CDR1 and CDR2 sequences are SGHVS and FQNEAQ. This CDR3 reads CASSTTGTSATETQYF. The CDR3 nucleotides read TGTGCCAGCAGCACCACGGGGACTAGCGCTACAGAGACCCAGTACTTC.

This chain joins TRBV19 and TRBJ1-5; 9 nucleotides line up with TRBD1. The length of the CDR3 is 15 residues. After removal of 4 bases from V and 3 bases from J, the junction contained 4 bases not matched to a gene. The germline gives CDR1 LNHDA, CDR2 SQIVND (reference sequence). The CDR3 sequence: CASSTRDRDNQPQHF. CDR3 nucleotide sequence: TGTGCCAGTAGTACCCGGGACAGGGACAATCAGCCCCAGCATTTT. Based on the CDR3 plus reference TRBV19 and TRBJ1-5, the full variable domain is DGGITQSPKYLFRKEGQNVTLSCEQNLNHDAMYWYRQDPGQGLRLIYYSQIVNDFQKGDIAEGYSVSREKKESFPLTVTSAQKNPTAFYLCASSTRDRDNQPQHFGDGTRLSIL.

The rearrangement joins TRBV5-1 to TRBJ1-2; the match to TRBD1 covers 8 bases. Germline CDR1 reads SGHRS; CDR2 reads YFSETQ. The CDR3 contains 14 residues. V shed 4 bases, J shed 3 bases, and the junction held 5 bases outside the gene matches. The CDR3 nucleotides read TGCGCCAGCAGCAGCCAGGGGGCGGACTATGGCTACACCTTC. Protein product: CASSSQGADYGYTF.

This chain links TRBV5-1 with TRBJ2-2; TRBD2 matches 8 bases. CDR3 length equals 17 residues. Germline-derived CDR1 and CDR2 are SGHRS and YFSETQ. J gave up 0 bases and V 0 bases, and 4 bases lay outside the gene matches. CDR3 loop: CASSLGAGAPNTGELFF. CDR3 nucleotides: TGCGCCAGCAGCTTGGGAGCGGGGGCCCCGAACACCGGGGAGCTGTTTTTT.

The V and J genes are TRBV18 and TRBJ1-1; no definite D call. Germline V gene sequence: CDR1 KGHSH, CDR2 LQKENI. Deletions cut 8 bases from V and 1 base from J, with 14 bases between. The CDR3 is 14 residues long. The chain's CDR3 is CASGRNRQNTEAFF. The CDR3 DNA follows: TGTGCCAGCGGTAGGAACAGACAGAACACTGAAGCTTTCTTT.

This clone has only one observation. This chain links TRBV7-2 with TRBJ1-5; D not resolved. The V and J ends lost 0 bases and 6 bases respectively, with 6 bases between them. Germline V gene data show CDR1 as SGHTA and CDR2 as FQGNSA. The CDR3 consists of 13 residues. The CDR3 DNA reads as TGTGCCAGCAGCTTAGCGTGGGCTCAGCCCCAGCATTTT. Protein sequence: CASSLAWAQPQHF. The entire variable domain, with the rest obtained from reference TRBV7-2 and TRBJ1-5, is as follows: GAGVSQSPSNKVTEKGKDVELRCDPISGHTALYWYRQSLGQGLEFLIYFQGNSAPDKSGLPSDRFSAERTGGSVSTLTIQRTQQEDSAVYLCASSLAWAQPQHFGDGTRLSIL.

The chain joins TRBV4-1 to TRBJ1-4; 7 nucleotides line up with TRBD1. CDR1 is MGHRA and CDR2 is YSYEKL in the germline V gene. The CDR3 loop spans 16 amino acids. Trimming removed 4 bases from V and 6 bases from J; junction bases left unmatched: 11. CDR3 sequence reads: CASSRPRRQGDEKLFF. For the CDR3, the DNA is TGCGCCAGCAGCCGCCCACGGAGACAGGGCGATGAAAAACTGTTTTTT.

The chain has TRBV4-1 and TRBJ2-3, with TRBD2 matching 8 bases. Germline CDR1 MGHRA, CDR2 YSYEKL. With V trimmed by 3 bases and J by 3 bases, 8 bases remained unmatched. The CDR3 is made up of 16 amino acids. CDR3 amino acids: CASSHQPSGGTDTQYF. As DNA, the CDR3 is TGCGCCAGCAGCCATCAACCCAGCGGGGGTACAGATACGCAGTATTTT.

The chain joins TRBV5-1 to TRBJ2-5; tentatively, D is TRBD1 (5 bases). The CDR3 is 15 residues long. Germline V gives CDR1 SGHRS, CDR2 YFSETQ. Trimming removed 2 bases at V and 1 base at J, with 12 bases between. The CDR3 bases are TGCGCCAGCAGCTTAGAAGTGGGGCCCCAAGAGACCCAGTACTTC. Protein product: CASSLEVGPQETQYF.

CDR3 protein: CASSKGPPWGGTEAFF. CDR3 bases: TGTGCCAGTAGTAAAGGGCCCCCTTGGGGGGGAACTGAAGCTTTCTTT. The chain joins TRBV19 to TRBJ1-1, with D possibly being TRBD1 (5 bases). Trimming removed 4 bases at V and 5 bases at J, with 20 bases between. Germline values: CDR1 LNHDA, CDR2 SQIVND (reference sequence). The CDR3 is 16 amino acids.

The chain carries TRBV7-2 and TRBJ2-2, with 7 bases identical to TRBD1. Germline CDR1 reads SGHTA; CDR2 reads FQGNSA. J gave up 7 bases and V 1 base, and 15 bases lay outside the gene matches. The CDR3 has 18 amino acids. The chain's CDR3 is CASSLVGSGTDYLGELFF. The CDR3 nucleotides are TGTGCCAGCAGCTTAGTAGGCTCCGGGACAGACTATCTCGGGGAGCTGTTTTTT.

There are many counts of this clone. The chain couples TRBV3-1 (or the pseudogene TRBV3-2) to TRBJ1-5, with a weak D call TRBD1 (5 bases). The germline gives CDR1 LGHDT, CDR2 YNNKEL (reference sequence). The CDR3 extends over 13 amino acids. Trimming took off 3 bases at V and 4 bases at J, with 7 bases between the two ends. The CDR3 spells CASSQGTNQPQHF. CDR3 sequence (DNA): TGTGCCAGCAGCCAGGGGACTAATCAGCCCCAGCATTTT.

V gene TRBV11-2 combines with J gene TRBJ2-7; perhaps TRBD2 as D (6 bases). V lost 6 bases and J 4 bases, leaving 13 bases between the germline ends. The CDR3 is 13 residues long. CDR1 and CDR2 (germline): SGHAT, FQNNGV. The CDR3 DNA follows: TGTGCCAGCAGGCGGGACTCAACTTACGAGCAGTACTTC. Protein sequence: CASRRDSTYEQYF. The full variable domain, its missing parts supplied by reference TRBV11-2 and TRBJ2-7, is EAGVAQSPRYKIIEKRQSVAFWCNPISGHATLYWYQQILGQGPKLLIQFQNNGVVDDSQLPKDRFSAERLKGVDSTLKIQPAKLEDSAVYLCASRRDSTYEQYFGPGTRLTVT.

The chain is built from TRBV5-1 and TRBJ2-1, with a tentative D call TRBD2 (5 bases). The CDR3 runs 12 residues. Trimming took off 4 bases at V and 11 bases at J, with 13 bases between the two ends. Germline lookup yields CDR1 SGHRS and CDR2 YFSETQ. The CDR3 loop is CASSEGVQKQFF. The CDR3 coding sequence is TGCGCCAGCAGCGAGGGAGTTCAAAAGCAGTTCTTC.

The genes are TRBV2 and TRBJ2-5; D is uncertain. V was shortened by 1 base and J by 7 bases, with 7 bases between the two germline ends. From germline, CDR1 is SNHLY and CDR2 FYNNEI. This CDR3 region has 12 residues. The CDR3: CASSEGLRTQYF. CDR3 coding DNA: TGTGCCAGCAGTGAAGGTCTTCGGACCCAGTACTTC.